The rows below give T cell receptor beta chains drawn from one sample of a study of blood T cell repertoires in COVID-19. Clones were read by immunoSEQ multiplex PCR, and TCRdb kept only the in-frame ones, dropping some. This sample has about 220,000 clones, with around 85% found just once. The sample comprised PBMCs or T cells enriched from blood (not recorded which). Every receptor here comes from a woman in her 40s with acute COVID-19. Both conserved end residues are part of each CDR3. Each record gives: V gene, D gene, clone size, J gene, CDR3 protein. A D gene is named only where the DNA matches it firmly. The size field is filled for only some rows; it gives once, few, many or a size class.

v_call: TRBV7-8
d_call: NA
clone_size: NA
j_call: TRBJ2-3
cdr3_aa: CASSLLGRGTDTQYF

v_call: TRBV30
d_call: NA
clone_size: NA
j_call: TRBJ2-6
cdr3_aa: CASLYGANVLTF

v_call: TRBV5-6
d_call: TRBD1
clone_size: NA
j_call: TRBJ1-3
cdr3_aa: CASSFQGAYTIYF

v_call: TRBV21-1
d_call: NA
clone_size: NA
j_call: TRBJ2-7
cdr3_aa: CASSNDWYEQYF

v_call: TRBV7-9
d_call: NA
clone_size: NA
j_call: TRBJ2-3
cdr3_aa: CASSTIGLKPQGTQYF

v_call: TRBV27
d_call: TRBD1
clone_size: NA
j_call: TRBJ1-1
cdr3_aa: CASSSDRVTEAFF

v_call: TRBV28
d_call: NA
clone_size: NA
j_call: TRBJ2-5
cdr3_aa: CASSLRETQYF

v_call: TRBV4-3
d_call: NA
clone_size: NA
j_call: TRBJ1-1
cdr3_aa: CASSKDGQAFF

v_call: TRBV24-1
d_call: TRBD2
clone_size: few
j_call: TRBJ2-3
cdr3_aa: CATSRASGGTDTQYF

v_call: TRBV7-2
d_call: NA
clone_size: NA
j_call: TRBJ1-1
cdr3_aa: CASSPQGPLMNTEAFF

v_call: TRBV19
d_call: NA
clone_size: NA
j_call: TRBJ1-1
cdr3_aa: CASKSAGRANTEAFF

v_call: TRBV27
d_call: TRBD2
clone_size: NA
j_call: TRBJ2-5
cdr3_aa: CASSLGGEETQYF

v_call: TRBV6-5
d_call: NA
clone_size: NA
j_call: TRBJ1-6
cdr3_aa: CASNPGGSYNSPLHF

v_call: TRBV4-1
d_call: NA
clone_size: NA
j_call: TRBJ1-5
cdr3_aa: CASSQNTGSNQPQHF

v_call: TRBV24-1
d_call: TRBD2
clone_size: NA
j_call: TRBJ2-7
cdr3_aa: CATQCEGGNSYEQYF

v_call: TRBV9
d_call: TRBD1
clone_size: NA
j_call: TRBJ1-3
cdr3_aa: CASSPTQGLDGNTIYF

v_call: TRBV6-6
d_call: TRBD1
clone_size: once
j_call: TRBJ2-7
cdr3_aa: CASSYPETGAHEQYF

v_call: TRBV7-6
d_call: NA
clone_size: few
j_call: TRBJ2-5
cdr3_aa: CASSPDPTRGRLETQYF

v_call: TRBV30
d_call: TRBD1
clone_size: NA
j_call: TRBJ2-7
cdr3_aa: CAWTDKGQGSSYEQYF

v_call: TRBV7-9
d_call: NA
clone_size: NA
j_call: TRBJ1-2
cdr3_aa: CASSLPGGIGYGYTF

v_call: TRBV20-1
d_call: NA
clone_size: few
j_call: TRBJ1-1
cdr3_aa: CSASPTANTEAFF

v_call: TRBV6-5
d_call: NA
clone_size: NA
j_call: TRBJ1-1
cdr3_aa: CASKGDRQRGEAFF

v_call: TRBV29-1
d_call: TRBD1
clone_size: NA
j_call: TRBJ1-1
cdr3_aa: CSVDGTGGYGDTEAFF

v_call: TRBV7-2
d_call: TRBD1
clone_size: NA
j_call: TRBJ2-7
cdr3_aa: CASIEKPGTAWDEQYF

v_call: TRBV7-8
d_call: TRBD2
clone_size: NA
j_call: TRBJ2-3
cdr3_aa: CASSLATSPDTQYF

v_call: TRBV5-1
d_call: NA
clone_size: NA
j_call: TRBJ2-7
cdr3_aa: CASSLAAGEGEQYF

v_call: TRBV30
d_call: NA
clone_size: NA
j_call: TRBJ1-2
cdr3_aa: CAWSITPYGYTF

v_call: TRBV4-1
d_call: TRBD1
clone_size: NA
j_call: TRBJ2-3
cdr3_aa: CASSQPTQGAGDTQYF

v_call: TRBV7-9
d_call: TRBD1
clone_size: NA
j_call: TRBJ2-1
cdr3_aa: CASSSGTGTNEQFF

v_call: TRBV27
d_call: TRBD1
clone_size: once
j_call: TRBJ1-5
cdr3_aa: CASSPRQGAGNQPQHF

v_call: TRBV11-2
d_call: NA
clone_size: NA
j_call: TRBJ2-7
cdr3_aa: CASSLVFGAEGMSYEQYF

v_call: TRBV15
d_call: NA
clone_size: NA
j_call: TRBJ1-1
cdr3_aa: CATSRDRGGTEAFF

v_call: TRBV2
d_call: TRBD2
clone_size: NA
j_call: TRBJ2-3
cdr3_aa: CASSLLNGGAADTQYF

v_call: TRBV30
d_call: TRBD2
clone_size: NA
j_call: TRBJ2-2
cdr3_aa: CAWSLGTSGRVTGELFF

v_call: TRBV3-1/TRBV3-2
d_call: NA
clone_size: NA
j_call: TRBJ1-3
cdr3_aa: CASSPPLRGSGNTIYF

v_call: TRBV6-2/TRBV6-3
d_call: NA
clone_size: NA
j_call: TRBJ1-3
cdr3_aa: CASSYNRVGNTIYF

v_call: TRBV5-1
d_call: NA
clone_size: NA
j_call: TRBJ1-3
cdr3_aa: CASSLDPGGTGNTIYF

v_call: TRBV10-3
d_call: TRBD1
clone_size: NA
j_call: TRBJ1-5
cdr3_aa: CAISESNRTGGIQPQHF

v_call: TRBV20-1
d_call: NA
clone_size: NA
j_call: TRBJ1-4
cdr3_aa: CSASHTRDEKLFF

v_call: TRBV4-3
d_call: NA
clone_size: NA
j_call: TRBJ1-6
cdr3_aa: CASSQDWGRRQGNSPLHF

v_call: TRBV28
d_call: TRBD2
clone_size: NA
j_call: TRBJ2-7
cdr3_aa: CASSLGLAHEQYF

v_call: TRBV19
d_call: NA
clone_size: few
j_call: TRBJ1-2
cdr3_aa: CASSTEQRANYGYTF

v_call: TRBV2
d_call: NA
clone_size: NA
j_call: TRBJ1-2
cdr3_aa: CASSPDSNYGYTF

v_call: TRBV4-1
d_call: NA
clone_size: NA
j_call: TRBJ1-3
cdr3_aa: CASSPLGTGNTIYF

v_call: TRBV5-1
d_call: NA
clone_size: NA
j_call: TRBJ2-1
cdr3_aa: CASSLERLGEQFF